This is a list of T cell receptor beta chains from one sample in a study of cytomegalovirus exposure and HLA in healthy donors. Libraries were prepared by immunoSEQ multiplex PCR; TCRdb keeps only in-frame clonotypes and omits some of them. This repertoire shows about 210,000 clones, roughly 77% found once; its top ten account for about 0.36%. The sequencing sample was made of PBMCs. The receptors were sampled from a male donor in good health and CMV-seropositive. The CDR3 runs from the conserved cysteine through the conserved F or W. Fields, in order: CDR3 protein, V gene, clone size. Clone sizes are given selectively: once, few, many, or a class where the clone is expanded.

CASSQDQGTYEQYF,TRBV4-2,few
CASSIRNGYEQYF,TRBV19,once
CASSQDIGPPTGGDEQFF,TRBV4-3,NA
CASSWEVGTGNKLDYGYTF,TRBV5-1,NA
CASSLPGVSNSPLHF,TRBV5-4,NA
CSGRGDKANYGYTF,TRBV29-1,NA
CASREGSLNTEAFF,TRBV19,NA
CASSFPGANTGELFF,TRBV11-3,NA
CASSLWGPTSGRQVYNEQFF,TRBV7-3,NA
CASSVLATGTDTQYF,TRBV27,NA
CASSYGVGAPDTQYF,TRBV6-5,NA
CAARGEPGRHTDTQYF,TRBV28,once
CASSPQREEETQYF,TRBV18,once
CASSLTGNSGANVLTF,TRBV5-4,few
CASSYDRTGSYEQYF,TRBV6-5,NA
CASRARVGANVLTF,TRBV5-8,once
CASSPPLAQYNEQFF,TRBV4-1,NA
CASSSTSGGGDTQYF,TRBV7-3,NA
CASSLEGGWGNTIYF,TRBV7-2,NA
CASTAGTRSEKLFF,TRBV6-1,NA
CASNSRDTFYEQYF,TRBV2,NA
CASSSYTGELFF,TRBV27,NA
CASQQGGEQYF,TRBV6-1,NA
CASRPGNTEAFF,TRBV7-9,NA
CASRGTENNQPQHF,TRBV5-8,NA